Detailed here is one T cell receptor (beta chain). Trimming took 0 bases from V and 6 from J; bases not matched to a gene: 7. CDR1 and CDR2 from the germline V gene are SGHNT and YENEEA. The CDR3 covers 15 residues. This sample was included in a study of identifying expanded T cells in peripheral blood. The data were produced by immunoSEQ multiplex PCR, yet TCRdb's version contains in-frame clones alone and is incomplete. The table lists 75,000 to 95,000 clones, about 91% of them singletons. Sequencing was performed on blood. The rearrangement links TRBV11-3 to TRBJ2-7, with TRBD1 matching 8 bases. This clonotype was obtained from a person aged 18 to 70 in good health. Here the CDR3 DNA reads TGTGCCAGCAGCTTAGAGGCAAGGGACAGGCGCGAGCAGTACTTC. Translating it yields CASSLEARDRREQYF.